This T cell receptor beta chain was observed in a study of cytomegalovirus exposure and HLA in healthy donors. Comments on this clone: Its target is unknown.

The CDR3 runs to 14 residues. Trimming cost V 3 bases and J 3 bases, with 12 bases left between them. CDR1 SGDLS and CDR2 YYNGEE come from the germline V gene. The PCR was carried out with 60 Vbeta primers and 13 Jbeta primers. Sequenced by immunoSEQ multiplex PCR; TCRdb stores in-frame clones only, minus some. This sample has around 200,000 clones, with roughly 77% found just once. Healthy individuals who donated bone marrow served as the donors. Findings and caveats of the study: HLA alleles showed associations with 16,951 TCR beta sequences in a later analysis, at a 0.05 false discovery rate. CMV serostatus was the sole immune exposure information available. In an earlier analysis, about 87% or about 30%: the productive usage of most TCR beta V segments.

The J gene is TRBJ2-5, the V gene TRBV9; D may be TRBD2 (6 bases). The sample taken for sequencing was PBMCs. This sequence originates from a man younger than 45 in good health and CMV-seropositive. The CDR3 coding sequence is TGTGCCAGCAGCGGGGGGACTGCAAAAGAGACCCAGTACTTC. Translated: CASSGGTAKETQYF. Complete variable domain (other parts from reference TRBV9 and TRBJ2-5): DSGVTQTPKHLITATGQRVTLRCSPRSGDLSVYWYQQSLDQGLQFLIQYYNGEERAKGNILERFSAQQFPDLHSELNLSSLELGDSALYFCASSGGTAKETQYFGPGTRLLVL.